This entry describes one T cell receptor beta chain. Peripheral blood CD8+ and CD4+ T cells were profiled by TCR beta sequencing. This specimen comes from a study of CD8 T cells in Susac syndrome. RNA was extracted with the RNeasy kit, and a quantity of about 0.45 to 1 ug was reverse transcribed using random hexamers. The method of amplification for TCR beta CDR3 was immunoSEQ multiplex PCR, covering 54 Vbeta and 13 Jbeta. TCRdb itself ran the immunoSEQ multiplex PCR reads through MiXCR, one entry per CDR3 protein. The repertoire holds about 22,000 distinct CDR3 sequences, with 85% to 95% as singletons. Trimming took 5 bases from V and 10 from J, leaving 29 bases between them. CDR1 is SEHNR and CDR2 is FQNEAQ in the germline V gene (reference sequence). The CDR3 runs 17 residues.

Sequenced input: CD8+ T cells from PBMCs. This TCR came from a human donor in good health. V and J are TRBV7-9 and TRBJ1-2; TRBD1 might be the D (5 bases). CDR3 loop: CASSPGHRPGPGSFYTF. In DNA, the CDR3 is TGTGCCAGCAGCCCCGGCCACCGCCCGGGACCCGGTTCATTCTACACCTTC. Full variable domain (remainder filled in from reference TRBV7-9 and TRBJ1-2): DTGVSQNPRHKITKRGQNVTFRCDPISEHNRLYWYRQTLGQGPEFLTYFQNEAQLEKSRLLSDRFSAERPKGSFSTLEIQRTEQGDSAMYLCASSPGHRPGPGSFYTFGSGTRLTVV.